This TCR beta chain was observed in a study of CD8+ T cells in alopecia areata. The germline gives CDR1 MDHEN, CDR2 SYDVKM. Trimming removed 5 bases from V and 10 bases from J, with 26 bases in between. The CDR3 length is 17 residues. RNA extraction and reverse transcription yielded cDNA as sequencing template. TCRdb keeps only in-frame clones here, not all; method: immunoSEQ multiplex PCR. The sample contains approximately 99,000 clones, approximately 60% of which appear only once. V and J are TRBV28 and TRBJ2-2, with unresolved D. This clonotype originated in a human donor in good health. Material: CD8+ T cells sorted from blood. The CDR3 here is CASSPLLRRPTSVELFF. DNA of the CDR3: TGTGCCAGCAGTCCACTGTTACGGCGGCCAACCTCGGTGGAGCTGTTTTTT.